These 30 T cell receptor beta chains were all obtained from the same sample, sequenced in a study of T cell repertoires in cytomegalovirus infection. TCRdb re-derived calls from the reads in MiXCR, one entry per CDR3 protein. The sample holds around 170,000 distinct CDR3 sequences, roughly 15% seen once. What was sequenced was CD8+ T cells from PBMCs. The origin of the receptors is a human donor in good health (CMV status not recorded). Some clones in this sample may be carry-over from other donors' samples.

This clonotype came up a few times. The genes are TRBV29-1 and TRBJ2-7; D not certain. The length of the CDR3 is 10 residues. CDR1 SQVTM and CDR2 ANQGSEA come from the germline V gene. V gave up 5 bases and J gave up 5 bases, with 7 bases separating them. The CDR3 loop is CSVSPHEQYF. The CDR3 coding sequence is TGCAGCGTTTCCCCCCACGAGCAGTACTTC.

The CDR3 nucleotides read TGTGCCAGCAGGACCTCACTAGCCATTGAGCAGTTCTTC. Its protein is CASRTSLAIEQFF. The V gene is TRBV2, the J gene TRBJ2-1; tentatively, D is TRBD2 (6 bases). V was cut by 6 bases and J by 9 bases, with 15 bases left in between. The CDR3 runs to 13 residues. CDR1 and CDR2 (germline): SNHLY, FYNNEI.

The chain carries TRBV4-1 and TRBJ2-6, with no clear D. CDR3 length equals 20 residues. V was shortened by 0 bases and J by 2 bases, with 20 bases between the two germline ends. The V gene's germline CDR1 is MGHRA and CDR2 YSYEKL. The CDR3, as DNA: TGCGCCAGCAGCCAAGATTATGCAGCATCTTTTCGGCCTGGGGCCAACGTCCTGACTTTC. It codes for CASSQDYAASFRPGANVLTF.

Ten or more counts support this clonotype. V and J are TRBV7-8 and TRBJ2-7; no firm D call. The CDR3 consists of 12 residues. CDR1 SGHVS and CDR2 FQNEAQ come from the germline V gene. Trimming stripped 1 base from V and 5 bases from J, with 6 bases between. The chain's CDR3 is CASSLEENEQYF. The CDR3 coding sequence is TGTGCCAGCAGCTTAGAGGAAAACGAGCAGTACTTC.

The V call is TRBV19, the J call TRBJ2-1, with D perhaps TRBD1 or TRBD2 (6 bases each). The CDR3 spans 15 residues. Germline CDR1 reads LNHDA; CDR2 reads SQIVND (reference sequence). V shed 6 bases and J shed 4 bases, with 16 bases lying between them. The CDR3 spells CASSPSGEVYNEQFF. CDR3 DNA: TGTGCCAGTAGCCCGTCAGGGGAGGTGTACAATGAGCAGTTCTTC.

This clonotype occurred many times. The V call is TRBV7-2, the J call TRBJ2-5; D is uncertain. Trimming removed 4 bases from V and 4 bases from J, with 13 bases in between. Germline V gene sequence: CDR1 SGHTA, CDR2 FQGNSA. CDR3 length: 14 residues. CDR3 amino acids: CASSSIQDGETQYF. In DNA form, the CDR3 reads TGTGCCAGCAGCTCCATACAAGACGGAGAGACCCAGTACTTC.

This clonotype was seen a few times. The V call is TRBV12-3 or TRBV12-4, the J call TRBJ2-3; D tentatively fits TRBD1 or TRBD2 (6 bases each). Trimming left V 8 bases short and J 0 bases short, with 12 bases between. The length of the CDR3 is 14 residues. The chain's CDR3 is CASGGQDSTDTQYF. In DNA form, the CDR3 reads TGTGCCAGCGGGGGGCAGGACAGCACAGATACGCAGTATTTT.

This chain connects TRBV12-3 or TRBV12-4 to TRBJ2-7; D may be TRBD1 (5 bases). V was trimmed by 3 bases and J by 4 bases, leaving 10 bases between them. This CDR3 has 13 residues. The CDR3: CASSLTRAYEQYF. DNA for the CDR3: TGTGCCAGCAGTTTGACCAGGGCGTACGAGCAGTACTTC.

This clonotype was observed a handful of times. V and J are TRBV7-3 and TRBJ2-1; no clear D gene. V lost 2 bases and J lost 9, with 8 bases in between. Germline V CDR1 and CDR2: SGHTA, FQGTGA. The CDR3 has 12 residues. The CDR3 sequence is CASSLVSGEQFF. The CDR3 DNA reads as TGTGCCAGCAGCTTAGTTTCCGGTGAGCAGTTCTTC.

The chain uses TRBV7-9 and TRBJ2-2; D unclear. V was shortened by 1 base and J by 4 bases, with 13 bases between the two germline ends. CDR3 size: 16 residues. CDR1 and CDR2 from the germline V gene are SEHNR and FQNEAQ (reference sequence). CDR3 sequence: CASSLVVRPPTGELFF. The CDR3 region has the DNA TGTGCCAGCAGCTTAGTAGTACGCCCACCCACCGGGGAGCTGTTTTTT.

This clonotype was seen only a few times. This sequence joins TRBV10-3 and TRBJ2-7; possible D gene TRBD2, 5 bases. V gave up 5 bases and J gave up 7 bases, with 15 bases separating them. The CDR3 has 13 residues. Germline values: CDR1 ENHRY, CDR2 SYGVKD. In DNA form, the CDR3 reads TGTGCCATCAGTCACGGGATACCACTGGAGCAGTACTTC. Residues: CAISHGIPLEQYF.

The V call is TRBV12-3 or TRBV12-4, the J call TRBJ1-5; D is undetermined. Trimming removed 1 base from V and 0 bases from J, with 13 bases in between. The CDR3 extends over 17 amino acids. CDR3 protein: CASSLGFSIYSNQPQHF. The CDR3 nucleotides are TGTGCCAGCAGTTTAGGGTTCTCAATCTATAGCAATCAGCCCCAGCATTTT.

CDR3 region: CSVLDPYEQYF. For the CDR3, the DNA is TGCAGCGTTTTAGACCCCTACGAGCAGTACTTC. This chain connects TRBV29-1 to TRBJ2-7; D call uncertain. The V gene's germline CDR1 is SQVTM and CDR2 ANQGSEA. The CDR3 sequence is 11 residues long. V shed 5 bases and J shed 2 bases, with 7 bases lying between them.

This clonotype was detected only a few times. The rearrangement links TRBV11-2 to TRBJ1-2; no clear D. The CDR3 loop spans 12 amino acids. Trimming stripped 3 bases from V and 4 bases from J, with 6 bases between. Germline CDR1 SGHAT, CDR2 FQNNGV. CDR3 DNA: TGTGCCAGCAGCTTTTCATCCTATGGCTACACCTTC. This sequence encodes CASSFSSYGYTF.

This clonotype was recorded a few times. Here the CDR3 reads CASSERGLGSNQPQHF. CDR3 bases: TGTGCCAGCAGTGAAAGGGGGCTGGGTAGCAATCAGCCCCAGCATTTT. This sequence joins TRBV13 and TRBJ1-5, with TRBD1 matching 7 bases. Germline V gene data show CDR1 as PRHDT and CDR2 as FYEKMQ (reference sequence). This CDR3 comprises 16 residues. V gave up 6 bases and J gave up 0 bases; unmatched junction bases: 8.

This clonotype was detected a few times. V usage is TRBV6-5 and J usage is TRBJ1-1; D might be TRBD1 (5 bases). The CDR3 consists of 16 residues. Germline CDR1 is MNHEY and CDR2 is SVGAGI. V lost 0 bases and J lost 4, with 15 bases in between. The CDR3 here is CASSYSYDTGVTEAFF. The CDR3 DNA sequence: TGTGCCAGCAGTTACTCATACGACACGGGGGTCACTGAAGCTTTCTTT.

This chain links TRBV20-1 with TRBJ2-1; D may correspond to TRBD1 or TRBD2 (5 bases each). The CDR3 spans 15 residues. V was pared by 0 bases and J by 10 bases, with 19 bases between. The V gene's germline CDR1 is DFQATT and CDR2 SNEGSKA (reference sequence). The CDR3 DNA reads TGCAGTGCTAGAGATAATAAGGGTGAGAGGGACGAGCAGTTCTTC. This translates into CSARDNKGERDEQFF.

Only a few counts were recorded for this clonotype. The chain carries TRBV5-1 and TRBJ2-7; 7 nucleotides line up with TRBD1. The V segment lost 8 bases and the J segment 7 bases; nucleotides outside the gene matches: 9. This CDR3 has 12 amino acids. Germline CDR1 and CDR2: SGHRS and YFSETQ. The CDR3 spells CASRQGAGEQYF. CDR3 DNA: TGCGCCAGTCGACAGGGCGCCGGGGAGCAGTACTTC.

This clonotype was counted only a few times. J is TRBJ2-7 and V is TRBV28, with TRBD2 as a possible D gene (5 bases). The CDR3 covers 11 residues. V was trimmed by 7 bases and J by 4 bases, leaving 8 bases between them. Germline V gene lookup returns CDR1 MDHEN and CDR2 SYDVKM. The CDR3 DNA sequence: TGTGCCAGCACAAGGAGGTACGAGCAGTACTTC. Translating gives CASTRRYEQYF. Full variable domain (rest looked up from reference TRBV28 and TRBJ2-7): DVKVTQSSRYLVKRTGEKVFLECVQDMDHENMFWYRQDPGLGLRLIYFSYDVKMKEKGDIPEGYSVSREKKERFSLILESASTNQTSMYLCASTRRYEQYFGPGTRLTVT.

The chain joins TRBV5-2 to TRBJ1-4. TRBV5-2 counts as a pseudogene. CDR3 size: 14 residues. CDR3 in amino acids: CASNHGGDDEKVFF. CDR3 in DNA: TGTGCCAGCAACCATGGCGGTGACGATGAAAAAGTGTTTTTT.

This clonotype was seen at least ten times. This chain connects TRBV24-1 to TRBJ2-2; 7 bases map to TRBD1. CDR1 is KGHDR, CDR2 SFDVKD, per germline. This CDR3 contains 16 residues. Germline trimming cut 2 bases from V and 1 base from J; bases unmatched to any gene: 3. The CDR3 coding sequence is TGTGCCACCAGTGATTCCGACAGGGTGAACACCGGGGAGCTGTTTTTT. Translation gives CATSDSDRVNTGELFF.

This clonotype was seen only a few times. The rearrangement joins TRBV7-6 to TRBJ2-5; tentatively, D is TRBD1 (5 bases). Trimming left V 6 bases short and J 5 bases short, with 13 bases between. CDR1 is SGHVS and CDR2 is FNYEAQ in the germline V gene. The CDR3 length is 13 residues. The DNA of the CDR3 is TGTGCCAGCAGGCCTAGGGGTTTTGAGACCCAGTACTTC. It codes for CASRPRGFETQYF.

The chain uses TRBV7-8 and TRBJ1-1; D remains ambiguous. The V end lost 4 bases, the J end lost 1 base, and 4 bases lay between the germline ends. This CDR3 has 12 residues. The germline CDR1 and CDR2 sequences are SGHVS and FQNEAQ. CDR3 in amino acids: CASSWANTEAFF. CDR3 DNA sequence: TGTGCCAGCAGCTGGGCGAACACTGAAGCTTTCTTT.

The CDR3 sequence is CSARELAGGAGNEQFF. CDR3 bases: TGCAGTGCTAGAGAACTAGCGGGAGGGGCCGGCAATGAGCAGTTCTTC. The chain couples TRBV20-1 to TRBJ2-1, with 13 positions matching TRBD2. CDR1 is DFQATT and CDR2 is SNEGSKA in the germline V gene (reference sequence). This CDR3 has 16 amino acids. V was pared by 0 bases and J by 6 bases, with 5 bases of the junction left unmatched.

A single count supports this clonotype. J is TRBJ1-2 and V is TRBV6-2 or TRBV6-3, with 8 bases lining up with TRBD1. Germline V gene lookup returns CDR1 MNHEY and CDR2 SVGEGT. The CDR3 is made up of 15 amino acids. With 6 bases clipped from V and 3 bases from J, the junction kept 9 bases outside the gene matches. Here the CDR3 reads CASSSRDRRDYGYTF. The CDR3 DNA follows: TGTGCCAGCAGCAGCCGGGACAGGCGGGACTATGGCTACACCTTC.

This rearrangement joins TRBV7-6 to TRBJ1-5; D not resolved. Germline CDR1 reads SGHVS; CDR2 reads FNYEAQ. CDR3 length equals 14 residues. The V gene lost 3 bases and the J gene lost 1 base, with 7 bases spanning the gap. Here the CDR3 reads CASSLYESNQPQHF. The CDR3 region has the DNA TGTGCCAGCAGCTTGTATGAGAGCAATCAGCCCCAGCATTTT.

This clonotype has just a few counts. V is TRBV7-8 and J is TRBJ2-1, with TRBD1 matching over 9 bases. V lost 6 bases to trimming and J lost 5 bases; unmatched junction nucleotides: 8. Germline V CDR1 and CDR2: SGHVS, FQNEAQ. The CDR3 covers 15 residues. The CDR3 nucleotides are TGTGCCAGCAGTCATGGGACAGGGCCTAACAATGAGCAGTTCTTC. It specifies CASSHGTGPNNEQFF.

The table lists this clonotype with a few counts. The chain is built from TRBV7-9 and TRBJ2-1; D possibly matches TRBD1 or TRBD2 (5 bases each). CDR1 SEHNR and CDR2 FQNEAQ come from the germline V gene (reference sequence). The CDR3 is made up of 17 amino acids. V lost 0 bases and J lost 0, with 12 bases in between. The chain's CDR3 is CASSLAGWGSSYNEQFF. In DNA, the CDR3 is TGTGCCAGCAGCTTAGCGGGTTGGGGGAGCTCCTACAATGAGCAGTTCTTC.

The sample holds a few counts of this clonotype. This rearrangement joins TRBV12-3 or TRBV12-4 to TRBJ2-1; D remains unclear. CDR3 size: 11 residues. Trimming pared 1 base from V and 9 bases from J, leaving 4 bases between. The CDR3 loop reads CASSLVREQFF. In DNA form, the CDR3 reads TGTGCCAGCAGTTTAGTTCGTGAGCAGTTCTTC.

This clonotype was detected only a few times. The V and J genes are TRBV10-3 and TRBJ1-5; weak D call: TRBD1 (5 bases). CDR1 and CDR2 (germline): ENHRY, SYGVKD. This CDR3 region has 14 residues. Deletions cut 8 bases from V and 7 bases from J, with 18 bases between. The CDR3 protein is CAISDGGGGQPQHF. Written as DNA, the CDR3 is TGTGCCATCTCGGACGGGGGGGGAGGGCAGCCCCAGCATTTT.